These T cell receptor beta chains were read from a single sample in a study of blood T cell repertoires in COVID-19. TCRdb's table, derived via immunoSEQ multiplex PCR, lists solely in-frame clones and lacks some. In the table there are 70,000 to 90,000 clones, around 87% of which are singletons. The sequenced sample was peripheral blood. These receptors were obtained from a man at least 80 years old with active or convalescent COVID-19. Each CDR3 is given with its conserved first and last residue. A D gene is named only where the DNA matches it firmly. Size tells how often a clone was seen (once, few, many) or the class of an expanded clone, and some rows leave it out.

CDR3nt: TGTGCCAGTAGACCTCGGGGAAATAATGAAAAACTGTTTTTT
CDR3aa: CASRPRGNNEKLFF
abundance: -
v_gene: TRBV6-6
d_gene: -
j_gene: TRBJ1-4

CDR3nt: TGTGCCAGCAGACTCGGTGGGACAGGGGGTTACTATGGCTACACCTTC
CDR3aa: CASRLGGTGGYYGYTF
abundance: -
v_gene: TRBV5-6
d_gene: TRBD1
j_gene: TRBJ1-2

CDR3nt: TGTGCCAGCAGGGCCACGGGGAACACTGAAGCTTTCTTT
CDR3aa: CASRATGNTEAFF
abundance: -
v_gene: TRBV6-6
d_gene: -
j_gene: TRBJ1-1

CDR3nt: TGTGCCAGCAGTTATGGGCAGCCGGGAACTGAAGCTTTCTTT
CDR3aa: CASSYGQPGTEAFF
abundance: -
v_gene: TRBV6-5
d_gene: -
j_gene: TRBJ1-1

CDR3nt: TGTGCCAGCAGCCAGATGAGGGACAGCATCTACACCTTC
CDR3aa: CASSQMRDSIYTF
abundance: once
v_gene: TRBV14
d_gene: TRBD1
j_gene: TRBJ1-2

CDR3nt: TGTGCCTGGAGGGCCGGGGCTGGAAACACCATATATTTT
CDR3aa: CAWRAGAGNTIYF
abundance: -
v_gene: TRBV30
d_gene: -
j_gene: TRBJ1-3

CDR3nt: TGTGCCATCAGGCCCACAGGGGGCGGAGTTGACACTGAAGCTTTCTTT
CDR3aa: CAIRPTGGGVDTEAFF
abundance: -
v_gene: TRBV10-3
d_gene: TRBD1
j_gene: TRBJ1-1

CDR3nt: TGCAGCTCCTCTACGGGAGTTCAAGAGACCCAGTACTTC
CDR3aa: CSSSTGVQETQYF
abundance: -
v_gene: TRBV29-1
d_gene: -
j_gene: TRBJ2-5

CDR3nt: TGTGCCAGCAGTTTCTCTCGGGGACACCTTAATTCACCCCTCCACTTT
CDR3aa: CASSFSRGHLNSPLHF
abundance: -
v_gene: TRBV27
d_gene: -
j_gene: TRBJ1-6

CDR3nt: TGTGCCACCAGTGACAGGACAGTCACAGATACGCAGTATTTT
CDR3aa: CATSDRTVTDTQYF
abundance: once
v_gene: TRBV24-1
d_gene: -
j_gene: TRBJ2-3

CDR3nt: TGTGCCAGCAGTTACTCAAGGGGCGTAGGTGAGACCCAGTACTTC
CDR3aa: CASSYSRGVGETQYF
abundance: -
v_gene: TRBV6-6
d_gene: -
j_gene: TRBJ2-5

CDR3nt: TGCGCCAGCAGCTTGGGGACAGCGAGCTCTGGAAACACCATATATTTT
CDR3aa: CASSLGTASSGNTIYF
abundance: -
v_gene: TRBV5-1
d_gene: -
j_gene: TRBJ1-3

CDR3nt: TGTGCCAGTCGGGACCAGGGGGCGGTCAATCAGCCCCAGCATTTT
CDR3aa: CASRDQGAVNQPQHF
abundance: -
v_gene: TRBV19
d_gene: TRBD1
j_gene: TRBJ1-5

CDR3nt: TGTGCCAGCTCGGTGGACAGGGGCGGAACTAACTATGGCTACACCTTC
CDR3aa: CASSVDRGGTNYGYTF
abundance: -
v_gene: TRBV18
d_gene: TRBD1
j_gene: TRBJ1-2

CDR3nt: TGTGCCAGTAGACGGACAGGGGTCAGCACAGATACGCAGTATTTT
CDR3aa: CASRRTGVSTDTQYF
abundance: -
v_gene: TRBV19
d_gene: TRBD1
j_gene: TRBJ2-3

CDR3nt: TGTGCCAGCAGCCAAGTCGCGTTTTGGGGCTACACCTTC
CDR3aa: CASSQVAFWGYTF
abundance: -
v_gene: TRBV14
d_gene: -
j_gene: TRBJ1-2

CDR3nt: TGTGCCAGCGCCGGGGGGGTGGGCACCATATATTTT
CDR3aa: CASAGGVGTIYF
abundance: -
v_gene: TRBV12-3/TRBV12-4
d_gene: -
j_gene: TRBJ1-3

CDR3nt: TGTGCCAGCAGCGGACGACAGGGAGCTCAAGAGACCCAGTACTTC
CDR3aa: CASSGRQGAQETQYF
abundance: -
v_gene: TRBV11-3
d_gene: TRBD1
j_gene: TRBJ2-5

CDR3nt: TGTGCCAGCAGCTTAGGGACAGGCACCTATGGCTACACCTTC
CDR3aa: CASSLGTGTYGYTF
abundance: -
v_gene: TRBV7-2
d_gene: TRBD1
j_gene: TRBJ1-2

CDR3nt: TGTGCCAGCAGTTTAGACAGGGGACTAGCGGGCGGCTTGGGAGATACGCAGTATTTT
CDR3aa: CASSLDRGLAGGLGDTQYF
abundance: -
v_gene: TRBV28
d_gene: TRBD2
j_gene: TRBJ2-3

CDR3nt: TGTGCCAGCAGCAATAACAGGGCTAACTATGGCTACACCTTC
CDR3aa: CASSNNRANYGYTF
abundance: -
v_gene: TRBV11-2
d_gene: -
j_gene: TRBJ1-2

CDR3nt: TGTGCCAGCAGCCTCATTAGGGGTTCTGAAGCTTTCTTT
CDR3aa: CASSLIRGSEAFF
abundance: -
v_gene: TRBV14
d_gene: -
j_gene: TRBJ1-1

CDR3nt: TGTGCCAGCAGCAGGACACGGACAGGGGGACTGGGCTACACCTTC
CDR3aa: CASSRTRTGGLGYTF
abundance: -
v_gene: TRBV7-8
d_gene: TRBD1
j_gene: TRBJ1-2

CDR3nt: TGTGCCAGCAGCATCCCTGGAAACACCATATATTTT
CDR3aa: CASSIPGNTIYF
abundance: -
v_gene: TRBV25-1
d_gene: -
j_gene: TRBJ1-3

CDR3nt: TGTGCCAGCAGTTCCACGCGACAGGGGACGAATTCACCCCTCCACTTT
CDR3aa: CASSSTRQGTNSPLHF
abundance: few
v_gene: TRBV27
d_gene: TRBD1
j_gene: TRBJ1-6

CDR3nt: TGCGCCAGCAGCCAAGATCGGCCCAGGACAGGGGTGCCTGGAAACACCATATATTTT
CDR3aa: CASSQDRPRTGVPGNTIYF
abundance: -
v_gene: TRBV4-1
d_gene: TRBD1
j_gene: TRBJ1-3

CDR3nt: TGTGCCAGCAGACAGGGGGCTCTGGACTATGGCTACACCTTC
CDR3aa: CASRQGALDYGYTF
abundance: few
v_gene: TRBV6-5
d_gene: TRBD1
j_gene: TRBJ1-2

CDR3nt: TGTGCCAGCAGTGAGGGACTAGCTGTGGATGAGCAGTTCTTC
CDR3aa: CASSEGLAVDEQFF
abundance: -
v_gene: TRBV2
d_gene: TRBD2
j_gene: TRBJ2-1

CDR3nt: TGTGCCAGCAGTGAAAACCCCCGGGTTTCTCCGTACTTC
CDR3aa: CASSENPRVSPYF
abundance: -
v_gene: TRBV2
d_gene: -
j_gene: TRBJ2-4

CDR3nt: TGTGCCAGCAGTCCCGACCTAGGCCGGTATGGCTACACCTTC
CDR3aa: CASSPDLGRYGYTF
abundance: -
v_gene: TRBV25-1
d_gene: -
j_gene: TRBJ1-2

CDR3nt: TGTGCCAGCAGAGACAGGGTTGACACTGAAGCTTTCTTT
CDR3aa: CASRDRVDTEAFF
abundance: medium-sized
v_gene: TRBV28
d_gene: TRBD1
j_gene: TRBJ1-1

CDR3nt: TGTGCCAGCAGTGGATTTAACAGGGGGCGCGGCACAGATACGCAGTATTTT
CDR3aa: CASSGFNRGRGTDTQYF
abundance: -
v_gene: TRBV28
d_gene: TRBD1
j_gene: TRBJ2-3

CDR3nt: TGCAGTGCAGGCCGGGGGAATGAGCAGTTCTTC
CDR3aa: CSAGRGNEQFF
abundance: -
v_gene: TRBV20-1
d_gene: -
j_gene: TRBJ2-1

CDR3nt: TGTGCCAGCAGCTGGACAGGGGCAAGTCTCGGGGCCAACGTCCTGACTTTC
CDR3aa: CASSWTGASLGANVLTF
abundance: -
v_gene: TRBV5-5
d_gene: TRBD1
j_gene: TRBJ2-6

CDR3nt: TGTGCCAGCCGAGGGAACGTGGACTTCCTCGGGGGGGGCCGAGGCTACACCTTC
CDR3aa: CASRGNVDFLGGGRGYTF
abundance: -
v_gene: TRBV6-4
d_gene: -
j_gene: TRBJ1-2

CDR3nt: TGTGCCAGCAGTCGCCAGGCCCTCGATGGCTACACCTTC
CDR3aa: CASSRQALDGYTF
abundance: -
v_gene: TRBV5-6
d_gene: -
j_gene: TRBJ1-2

CDR3nt: TGCGCCAGCAGCTACGACGGGACAGTAAACACTGAAGCTTTCTTT
CDR3aa: CASSYDGTVNTEAFF
abundance: once
v_gene: TRBV5-1
d_gene: TRBD1
j_gene: TRBJ1-1

CDR3nt: TGTGCCAGCAGCTTAGCCAGGGGTGCGTTTAATGAGCAGTTCTTC
CDR3aa: CASSLARGAFNEQFF
abundance: -
v_gene: TRBV7-2
d_gene: -
j_gene: TRBJ2-1

CDR3nt: TGTGCCATCAGTGGGCTTCCGGCGGGGGAGAACAATGAGCAGTTCTTC
CDR3aa: CAISGLPAGENNEQFF
abundance: -
v_gene: TRBV10-3
d_gene: TRBD2
j_gene: TRBJ2-1

CDR3nt: TGCAGTGCTAGTAACCCCCGAGTGAACACTGAAGCTTTCTTT
CDR3aa: CSASNPRVNTEAFF
abundance: once
v_gene: TRBV20-1
d_gene: -
j_gene: TRBJ1-1

CDR3nt: TGTGCCAGCAGTCAAACACTGAACACTGAAGCTTTCTTT
CDR3aa: CASSQTLNTEAFF
abundance: -
v_gene: TRBV28
d_gene: -
j_gene: TRBJ1-1

CDR3nt: TGTGCCAGCTCACGAACAGGGGGCGGTGGCTACACCTTC
CDR3aa: CASSRTGGGGYTF
abundance: -
v_gene: TRBV18
d_gene: TRBD1
j_gene: TRBJ1-2

CDR3nt: TGTGCCAGCAGTTTAGGGGCGGGCGCTTTCTTT
CDR3aa: CASSLGAGAFF
abundance: -
v_gene: TRBV12-3/TRBV12-4
d_gene: -
j_gene: TRBJ1-1

CDR3nt: TGTGCCAGCAGCCAATTGGGACTAGCGGGAGATACGCAGTATTTT
CDR3aa: CASSQLGLAGDTQYF
abundance: -
v_gene: TRBV3-1/TRBV3-2
d_gene: TRBD2
j_gene: TRBJ2-3

CDR3nt: TGCGCCAGCAGCTTGGTGTTGCTAGCGTCCTACAATGAGCAGTTCTTC
CDR3aa: CASSLVLLASYNEQFF
abundance: once
v_gene: TRBV5-1
d_gene: -
j_gene: TRBJ2-1

CDR3nt: TGTGCCAGCAGTTTCACAGGGGGCAGGGGCTACACCTTC
CDR3aa: CASSFTGGRGYTF
abundance: -
v_gene: TRBV12-3/TRBV12-4
d_gene: TRBD1
j_gene: TRBJ1-2

CDR3nt: TGTGCCAGCAGTAAGGGACAGGGACATGGCTACACCTTC
CDR3aa: CASSKGQGHGYTF
abundance: -
v_gene: TRBV27
d_gene: TRBD1
j_gene: TRBJ1-2

CDR3nt: TGTGCCAGCTCACCAATGAAGAGGGGGCTCACAGATACGCAGTATTTT
CDR3aa: CASSPMKRGLTDTQYF
abundance: once
v_gene: TRBV18
d_gene: TRBD1
j_gene: TRBJ2-3

CDR3nt: TGTGCCAGCAGCTTATTACAGGGGGCCGGGGAGCTGTTTTTT
CDR3aa: CASSLLQGAGELFF
abundance: -
v_gene: TRBV7-9
d_gene: TRBD1
j_gene: TRBJ2-2

CDR3nt: TGTGCCAGCAGCGGCGGACTAGCGAACACCGGGGAGCTGTTTTTT
CDR3aa: CASSGGLANTGELFF
abundance: -
v_gene: TRBV7-2
d_gene: TRBD2
j_gene: TRBJ2-2